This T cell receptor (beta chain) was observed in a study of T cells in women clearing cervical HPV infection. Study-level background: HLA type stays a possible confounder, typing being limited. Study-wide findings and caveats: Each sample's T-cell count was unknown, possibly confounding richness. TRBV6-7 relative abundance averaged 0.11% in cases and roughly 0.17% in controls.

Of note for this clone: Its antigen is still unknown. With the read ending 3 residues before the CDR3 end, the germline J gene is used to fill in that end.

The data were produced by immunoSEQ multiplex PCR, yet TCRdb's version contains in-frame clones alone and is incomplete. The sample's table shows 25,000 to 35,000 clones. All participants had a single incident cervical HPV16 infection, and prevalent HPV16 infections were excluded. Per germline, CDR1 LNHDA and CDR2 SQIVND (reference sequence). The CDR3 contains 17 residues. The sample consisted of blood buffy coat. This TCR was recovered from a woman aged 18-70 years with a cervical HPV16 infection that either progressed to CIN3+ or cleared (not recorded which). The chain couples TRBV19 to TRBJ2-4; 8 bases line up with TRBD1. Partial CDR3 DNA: TGTGCCAGTAGTATAATTCACGGACAGGGACCGGGCTATGGT. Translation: CASSIIHGQGPGYG. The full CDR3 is CASSIIHGQGPGYGQYF.